These 26 T cell receptor beta chains originate from one sample sequenced in a study of PD-L1 blockade in urothelial cancer. Time point given: pretreatment peripheral blood. Produced via immunoSEQ multiplex PCR; TCRdb's table is partial and in-frame only. The sample has under 95,000 clones, 65% to 85% seen once. The sample consisted of PBMCs, taken around atezolizumab (anti-PD-L1) treatment. The receptor source for this set is a man between 60 and 70 years old with urothelial cancer.

V and J are TRBV28 and TRBJ2-7, with 7 bases identical to TRBD1. CDR1 is MDHEN, CDR2 SYDVKM, per germline. The CDR3 totals 15 residues. The trim removed 9 bases at V and 4 bases at J, leaving 15 bases unmatched. The CDR3 DNA reads TGTGCCAGTCTCTCGGGGTCAGGGGGTATGTACGAGCAGTACTTC. This sequence encodes CASLSGSGGMYEQYF.

The chain joins TRBV11-2 to TRBJ1-1; 7 bases are a match to TRBD1. Germline CDR1 is SGHAT and CDR2 is FQNNGV. CDR3 length: 15 amino acids. After removal of 3 bases from V and 1 base from J, the junction contained 5 bases not matched to a gene. The CDR3 is CASSFGAGGNTEAFF. The CDR3 nucleotides are TGTGCCAGCAGCTTTGGTGCAGGGGGGAACACTGAAGCTTTCTTT.

V usage is TRBV30 and J usage is TRBJ1-1; TRBD1 might be the D (5 bases). Germline V gives CDR1 GTSNPN, CDR2 SVGIG (reference sequence). The CDR3 consists of 13 residues. With 0 bases removed from V and 1 base from J, the gap between germline ends came to 6 bases. CDR3 sequence: CAWSVGQNTEAFF. DNA of the CDR3: TGTGCCTGGAGTGTAGGACAGAACACTGAAGCTTTCTTT.

Here the CDR3 reads CSVGTGSRTDTQYF. The CDR3 DNA reads as TGCAGCGTGGGGACAGGGAGCCGCACAGATACGCAGTATTTT. This rearrangement joins TRBV29-1 to TRBJ2-3, with TRBD1 matching over 9 bases. CDR3 length: 14 residues. After removal of 6 bases from V and 1 base from J, the junction contained 5 bases not matched to a gene. Germline V CDR1 and CDR2: SQVTM, ANQGSEA.

The chain is built from TRBV29-1 and TRBJ2-6; TRBD1 matches 7 bases. This CDR3 spans 18 amino acids. Losses at the gene ends were 2 bases for V and 6 bases for J; bases not matched to a gene: 16. CDR1 is SQVTM and CDR2 is ANQGSEA in the germline V gene. The DNA for the CDR3 is TGCAGCGTTGAACTCCTCAGAAAGGGGGCGAGGTCGGCCAACGTCCTGACTTTC. It specifies CSVELLRKGARSANVLTF.

The gene calls are TRBV6-4 and TRBJ1-4, with 7 positions matching TRBD1. The ends lost 4 bases at V and 8 bases at J; junction bases unmatched: 7. The CDR3 totals 14 residues. Germline V CDR1 and CDR2: MRHNA, SNTAGT. This CDR3 reads CASSGGQPLEKLFF. For the CDR3, the DNA is TGTGCCAGCAGTGGGGGACAGCCCCTGGAAAAACTGTTTTTT.

This clone was found once. The rearrangement joins TRBV2 to TRBJ2-3, with 7 bases identical to TRBD1. The CDR3 is 15 residues long. Germline loops: CDR1 SNHLY, CDR2 FYNNEI. V shed 3 bases and J 2 bases; nucleotides not matched to a gene: 5. The CDR3 spells CASSDPGQSTDTQYF. The CDR3 DNA is TGTGCCAGCAGTGACCCGGGACAGTCCACAGATACGCAGTATTTT.

CDR3 DNA: TGCGCCAGCAGCCAAGATTACGGGACCCAGTACTTC. It is translated as CASSQDYGTQYF. This chain joins TRBV4-3 and TRBJ2-5; no reliable D call. The CDR3 consists of 12 residues. The V end lost 0 bases, the J end lost 7 bases, and 6 bases lay between the germline ends. Germline assignment: CDR1 LGHNA and CDR2 YSLEER.

CDR3 nucleotide sequence: TGTGCCAGCGGAGGGGGCGTTATTGGTAGTACTGAAGCTTTCTTT. It codes for CASGGGVIGSTEAFF. The V call is TRBV6-1, the J call TRBJ1-1, with 7 positions matching TRBD1. V lost 8 bases and J lost 5; bases outside the gene matches: 14. From germline, CDR1 is MNHNS and CDR2 SASEGT. There are 15 residues in the CDR3.

This clone was recorded only once. The V call is TRBV5-1, the J call TRBJ2-7, with 9 bases matching TRBD2. The CDR3 contains 18 residues. Germline lookup yields CDR1 SGHRS and CDR2 YFSETQ. Trimming at V came to 0 bases and at J to 0 bases, leaving 10 bases not matched to a gene. The CDR3 DNA reads TGCGCCAGCAGCTTGGGAACCCTAGCGGGAAGGGACTCCTACGAGCAGTACTTC. It translates to CASSLGTLAGRDSYEQYF. Full variable domain (rest looked up from reference TRBV5-1 and TRBJ2-7): KAGVTQTPRYLIKTRGQQVTLSCSPISGHRSVSWYQQTPGQGLQFLFEYFSETQRNKGNFPGRFSGRQFSNSRSEMNVSTLELGDSALYLCASSLGTLAGRDSYEQYFGPGTRLTVT.

This clone was detected a few times. The V and J genes are TRBV4-3 and TRBJ1-2, with D possibly matching TRBD1 (6 bases). Trimming pared 0 bases from V and 4 bases from J, leaving 12 bases between. Germline V CDR1 and CDR2: LGHNA, YSLEER. This CDR3 region has 15 residues. The CDR3 nucleotides read TGCGCCAGCAGCCAAGATCAAAAAGGGGGCTATGGCTACACCTTC. It codes for CASSQDQKGGYGYTF.

The V call is TRBV6-5, the J call TRBJ1-1; D call uncertain. This CDR3 is 14 amino acids long. The germline V gene has CDR1 MNHEY and CDR2 SVGAGI. Trimming left V 6 bases short and J 1 base short, with 12 bases between. The DNA for the CDR3 is TGTGCCAGCAGGTGGGCAAATGGGAACACTGAAGCTTTCTTT. Its translation: CASRWANGNTEAFF.

The chain is built from TRBV19 and TRBJ2-4; TRBD2 might be the D (5 bases). Germline CDR1 and CDR2: LNHDA and SQIVND (reference sequence). CDR3 length: 17 amino acids. V was clipped by 1 base and J by 1 base, with 14 bases between them. This CDR3 is CASSIGSSSVAKNIQYF. The DNA for the CDR3 is TGTGCCAGTAGTATAGGGTCTAGCTCGGTGGCCAAAAACATTCAGTACTTC.

The V call is TRBV9, the J call TRBJ2-3; no clear D gene. Looked up from germline, CDR1 is SGDLS and CDR2 is YYNGEE. Between the trimmed V and J ends, which lost 0 bases and 1 base, there was a span of 12 bases. The CDR3 runs 16 residues. The CDR3 DNA sequence: TGTGCCAGCAGCGTAGACCCAGGAAAAGGCACAGATACGCAGTATTTT. The encoded protein is CASSVDPGKGTDTQYF.

This clone is a singleton in its sample. The CDR3 DNA follows: TGTGCCAGCAGTTCGAGCTCTGGAAACACCATATATTTT. This sequence encodes CASSSSSGNTIYF. This rearrangement joins TRBV6-5 to TRBJ1-3; D gene uncertain. CDR1 is MNHEY, CDR2 SVGAGI, per germline. V was shortened by 4 bases and J by 0 bases, with 4 bases between the two germline ends. This CDR3 comprises 13 residues.

The gene calls are TRBV7-3 and TRBJ2-3, with 12 nucleotides matching TRBD2. Per germline, CDR1 SGHTA and CDR2 FQGTGA. The CDR3 totals 14 residues. V lost 6 bases and J lost 6; bases outside the gene matches: 4. The CDR3 nucleotides read TGTGCCAGCAGTACTAGCGGGGGGCCCGATACGCAGTATTTT. It is translated as CASSTSGGPDTQYF. The full variable domain, in which reference TRBV7-3 and TRBJ2-3 provide the parts outside the CDR3, is GAGVSQTPSNKVTEKGKYVELRCDPISGHTALYWYRQSLGQGPEFLIYFQGTGAADDSGLPNDRFFAVRPEGSVSTLKIQRTERGDSAVYLCASSTSGGPDTQYFGPGTRLTVL.

The chain couples TRBV2 to TRBJ2-2; 7 positions match TRBD1. J was trimmed by 1 base and V by 6 bases; bases with no gene match: 5. Germline lookup yields CDR1 SNHLY and CDR2 FYNNEI. This CDR3 has 15 residues. The chain's CDR3 is CASSFRQGNTGELFF. For the CDR3, the DNA is TGTGCCAGCAGCTTCCGACAGGGGAACACCGGGGAGCTGTTTTTT.

V and J are TRBV5-8 and TRBJ2-1; 7 bases are a match to TRBD1. Germline CDR1 reads SGHTS; CDR2 reads YDEGEE. The V and J ends lost 5 bases and 4 bases, in that order; junction bases with no gene match: 6. This CDR3 comprises 14 residues. The CDR3 DNA is TGTGCCAGCAGGAGGGGGCGTTCATACAATGAGCAGTTCTTC. It specifies CASRRGRSYNEQFF.

The CDR3 nucleotides read TGTGCCAGCAGCTTAACAGACGGAGAGACCCAGTACTTC. This sequence encodes CASSLTDGETQYF. The chain carries TRBV11-3 and TRBJ2-5; D ambiguous. V was shortened by 2 bases and J by 4 bases, with 8 bases between the two germline ends. CDR1 and CDR2 from the germline V gene are SGHNT and YENEEA. CDR3 length: 13 amino acids.

In its sample, this clone was seen once. The chain carries TRBV28 and TRBJ1-3, with D unclear. Looked up from germline, CDR1 is MDHEN and CDR2 is SYDVKM. The germline V and J ends were trimmed by 6 bases and 0 bases, with 15 bases remaining between them. The CDR3 spans 16 residues. For the CDR3, the DNA is TGTGCCAGCAGCCAGGAGGCCGGCCCCTCTGGAAACACCATATATTTT. Protein: CASSQEAGPSGNTIYF.

This clone was found once. This sequence joins TRBV7-8 and TRBJ2-7; TRBD1 aligns across 7 bases. The CDR3 is 15 residues long. CDR1 is SGHVS and CDR2 is FQNEAQ in the germline V gene. The V segment lost 0 bases and the J segment 0 bases; nucleotides outside the gene matches: 2. CDR3 DNA sequence: TGTGCCAGCAGCTTAGCGGGACAGAACTCCTACGAGCAGTACTTC. Its protein product is CASSLAGQNSYEQYF.

The chain is built from TRBV4-2 and TRBJ2-3; 7 nucleotides line up with TRBD2. The CDR3 extends over 16 amino acids. V trimming: 5 bases; J trimming: 2 bases; junction bases outside the gene matches: 10. Germline lookup yields CDR1 LGHNA and CDR2 YNFKEQ. The CDR3 region has the DNA TGTGCCAGCAGCTCAGCGGGACGGCAACACACAGATACGCAGTATTTT. Translation: CASSSAGRQHTDTQYF.

This chain connects TRBV5-6 to TRBJ2-7; D gene uncertain. CDR1 and CDR2 (germline): SGHDT, YYEEEE. V lost 1 base, J lost 0 bases, and 5 bases lay in between. This CDR3 has 13 amino acids. CDR3 region: CASSLPSSYEQYF. In nucleotides, the CDR3 is TGTGCCAGCAGCTTGCCCAGCTCCTACGAGCAGTACTTC.

This clone was picked up one time. CDR3 loop: CASRQGSAYIGEQFF. Here the CDR3 DNA reads TGCGCCAGCAGACAGGGTTCTGCCTACATTGGTGAGCAGTTCTTC. This chain joins TRBV5-1 and TRBJ2-1; D is possibly TRBD1 (6 bases). This CDR3 comprises 15 residues. Per the germline V gene, CDR1 is SGHRS and CDR2 is YFSETQ. Trimming shortened V by 5 bases and J by 9 bases, and 21 bases separated the two germline ends.

V and J are TRBV5-3 and TRBJ2-7; 8 bases fit TRBD1. TRBV5-3 is an open reading frame whose function is uncertain. CDR3 size: 14 residues. V shed 4 bases and J 3 bases; nucleotides not matched to a gene: 6. CDR3 coding DNA: TGTGCCAGAAGCGAGGGACAGGAAAACTACGAGCAGTACTTC. Protein: CARSEGQENYEQYF.

V is TRBV2 and J is TRBJ2-7; weak D call: TRBD2 (6 bases). CDR1 and CDR2 from the germline V gene are SNHLY and FYNNEI. Trimming took 4 bases from V and 6 from J, leaving 13 bases between them. The CDR3 consists of 13 residues. CDR3 sequence (DNA): TGTGCCAGCAGTGGGAGGGGCTTGGGCGAGCAGTACTTC. This encodes CASSGRGLGEQYF. The variable domain in full, completed from reference TRBV2 and TRBJ2-7, reads EPEVTQTPSHQVTQMGQEVILRCVPISNHLYFYWYRQILGQKVEFLVSFYNNEISEKSEIFDDQFSVERPDGSNFTLKIRSTKLEDSAMYFCASSGRGLGEQYFGPGTRLTVT.